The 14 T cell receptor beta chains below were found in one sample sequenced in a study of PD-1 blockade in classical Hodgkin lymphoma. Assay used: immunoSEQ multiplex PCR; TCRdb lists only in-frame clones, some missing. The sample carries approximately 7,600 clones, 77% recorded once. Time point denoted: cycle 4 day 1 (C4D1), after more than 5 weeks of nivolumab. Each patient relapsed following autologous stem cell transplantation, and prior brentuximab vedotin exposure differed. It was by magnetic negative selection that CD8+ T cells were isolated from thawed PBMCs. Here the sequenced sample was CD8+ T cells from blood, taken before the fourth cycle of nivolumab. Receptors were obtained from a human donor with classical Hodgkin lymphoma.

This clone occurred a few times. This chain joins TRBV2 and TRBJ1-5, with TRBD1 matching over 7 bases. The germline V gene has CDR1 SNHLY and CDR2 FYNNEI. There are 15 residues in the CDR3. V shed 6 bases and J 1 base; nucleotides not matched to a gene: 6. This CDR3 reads CASRLQGISNQPQHF. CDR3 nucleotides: TGTGCCAGCAGACTACAGGGGATCAGCAATCAGCCCCAGCATTTT.

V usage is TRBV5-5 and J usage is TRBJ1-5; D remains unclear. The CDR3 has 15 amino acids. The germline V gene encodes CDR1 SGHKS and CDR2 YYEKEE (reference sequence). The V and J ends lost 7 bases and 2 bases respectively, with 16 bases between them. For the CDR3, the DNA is TGTGCCAGCTCCGCGGACCCTTCTGGCAATCAGCCCCAGCATTTT. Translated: CASSADPSGNQPQHF.

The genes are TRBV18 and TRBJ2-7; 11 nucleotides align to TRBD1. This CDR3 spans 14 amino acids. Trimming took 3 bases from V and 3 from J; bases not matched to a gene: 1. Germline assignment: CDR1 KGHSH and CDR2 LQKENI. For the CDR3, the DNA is TGTGCCAGCTCACCCGGGACAGGGGGCTACGAGCAGTACTTC. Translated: CASSPGTGGYEQYF.

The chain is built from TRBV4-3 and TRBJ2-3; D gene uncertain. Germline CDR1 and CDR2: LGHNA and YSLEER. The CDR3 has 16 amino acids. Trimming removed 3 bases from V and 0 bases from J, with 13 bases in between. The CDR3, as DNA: TGCGCCAGCAGCCAGATTGCTCTAGACAGCACAGATACGCAGTATTTT. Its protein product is CASSQIALDSTDTQYF.

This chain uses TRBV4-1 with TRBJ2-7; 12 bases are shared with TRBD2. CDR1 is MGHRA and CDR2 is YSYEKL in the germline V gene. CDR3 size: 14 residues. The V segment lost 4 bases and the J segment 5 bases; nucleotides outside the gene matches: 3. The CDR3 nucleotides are TGCGCCAGCAGCCGACTAGCGGGAGCCCACGAGCAGTACTTC. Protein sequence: CASSRLAGAHEQYF.

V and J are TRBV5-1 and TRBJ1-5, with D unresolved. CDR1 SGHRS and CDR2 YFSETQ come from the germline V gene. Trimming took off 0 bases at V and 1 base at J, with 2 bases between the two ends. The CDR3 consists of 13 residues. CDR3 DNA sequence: TGCGCCAGCAGCTTGGACAGCAATCAGCCCCAGCATTTT. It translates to CASSLDSNQPQHF.

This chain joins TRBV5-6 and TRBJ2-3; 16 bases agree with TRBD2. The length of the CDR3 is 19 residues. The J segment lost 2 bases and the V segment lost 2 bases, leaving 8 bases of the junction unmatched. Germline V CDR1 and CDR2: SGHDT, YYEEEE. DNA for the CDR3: TGTGCCAGCAGCTTCCTGGGACTAGCGGGAGGGCCAGACACAGATACGCAGTATTTT. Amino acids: CASSFLGLAGGPDTDTQYF.

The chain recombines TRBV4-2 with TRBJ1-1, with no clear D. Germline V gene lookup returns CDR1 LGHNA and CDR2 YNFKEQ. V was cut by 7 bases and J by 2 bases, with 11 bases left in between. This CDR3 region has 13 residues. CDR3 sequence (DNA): TGTGCCAGCACCAGCGACGACAACACTGAAGCTTTCTTT. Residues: CASTSDDNTEAFF.

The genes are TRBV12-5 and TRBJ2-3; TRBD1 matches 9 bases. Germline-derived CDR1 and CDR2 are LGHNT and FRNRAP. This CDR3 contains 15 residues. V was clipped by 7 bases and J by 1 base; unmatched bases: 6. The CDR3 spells CASDLTGGGTDTQYF. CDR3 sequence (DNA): TGTGCTAGTGACCTTACAGGGGGCGGCACAGATACGCAGTATTTT.

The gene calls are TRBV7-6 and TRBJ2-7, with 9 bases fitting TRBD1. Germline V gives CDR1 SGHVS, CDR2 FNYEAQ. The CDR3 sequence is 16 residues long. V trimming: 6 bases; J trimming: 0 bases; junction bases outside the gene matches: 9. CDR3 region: CASSLTGTGISYEQYF. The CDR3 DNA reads TGTGCCAGCAGTTTAACCGGGACAGGGATCTCCTACGAGCAGTACTTC.

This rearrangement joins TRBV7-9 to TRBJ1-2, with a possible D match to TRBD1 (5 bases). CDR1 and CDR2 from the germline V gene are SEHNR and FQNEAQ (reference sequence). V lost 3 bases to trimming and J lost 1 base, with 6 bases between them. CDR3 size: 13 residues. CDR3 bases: TGTGCCAGCAGCTTCCAGGGTAACTATGGCTACACCTTC. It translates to CASSFQGNYGYTF.

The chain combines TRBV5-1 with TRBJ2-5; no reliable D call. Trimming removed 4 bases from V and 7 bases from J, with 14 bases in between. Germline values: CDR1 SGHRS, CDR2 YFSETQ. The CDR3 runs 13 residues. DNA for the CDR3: TGCGCCAGCAGCCCCGTTGGCCTGGGGACCCAGTACTTC. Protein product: CASSPVGLGTQYF.

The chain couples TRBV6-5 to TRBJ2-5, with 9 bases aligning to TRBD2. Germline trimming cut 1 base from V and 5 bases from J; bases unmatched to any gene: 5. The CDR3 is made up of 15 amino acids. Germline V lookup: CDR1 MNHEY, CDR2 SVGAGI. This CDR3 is CASSYLREGPETQYF. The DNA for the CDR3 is TGTGCCAGCAGTTACTTGCGGGAGGGCCCGGAGACCCAGTACTTC.

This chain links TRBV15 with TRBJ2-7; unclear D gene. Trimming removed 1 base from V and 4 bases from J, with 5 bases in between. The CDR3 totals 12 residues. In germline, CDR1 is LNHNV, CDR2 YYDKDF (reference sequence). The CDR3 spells CATSRGRYEQYF. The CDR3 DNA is TGTGCCACCAGCAGAGGAAGGTACGAGCAGTACTTC.